One and the same sample provided the 29 T cell receptor beta chains below, sequenced in a study of tumor and adjacent non-tumor tissue in lung cancer. No cell sorting was done before RNA was extracted from the tissue. The library came from three nested PCR rounds adapted from ARM-PCR protocols. TCRdb used MiXCR to reprocess the multiplex PCR reads, holding one entry per CDR3 protein. The sample lists fewer than 120,000 distinct CDR3 sequences, approximately 87% occurring once. Sequencing was performed on lung tumor tissue. The receptors were gathered from a man in his 70s with non-small cell lung cancer.

In regard to this clonotype: With a much larger clone just one base away, this may be a read error. The chain combines TRBV20-1 with TRBJ1-6; D might be TRBD1 (5 bases). Per germline, CDR1 DFQATT and CDR2 SNEGSKA (reference sequence). V lost 3 bases and J 6 bases, leaving 12 bases between the germline ends. This CDR3 spans 14 amino acids. CDR3 region: CSARSLRVNSPLHF. CDR3 DNA: TGCAGTGCTAGGTCCCTCAGGGTTAATTCACCCCTCCACTTT.

In its sample, this clonotype is medium-sized. The gene calls are TRBV11-2 and TRBJ1-1; 8 bases agree with TRBD1. This CDR3 has 15 residues. V shed 2 bases and J 1 base; nucleotides not matched to a gene: 3. CDR1 and CDR2 from the germline V gene are SGHAT and FQNNGV. In DNA form, the CDR3 reads TGTGCCAGCAGCTTACCCGGGACAGGGAACACTGAAGCTTTCTTT. This encodes CASSLPGTGNTEAFF.

In the case of this clonotype: An end of the junction differs from the germline gene, which may be a read error. The chain's CDR3 is CNVRDSYEQYF. CDR3 coding DNA: TGCAACGTTCGGGACAGCTACGAGCAGTACTTC. This chain joins TRBV29-1 and TRBJ2-7; TRBD1 agrees at 7 bases. From germline, CDR1 is SQVTM and CDR2 ANQGSEA. The CDR3 is 11 amino acids.

This clonotype was observed once. Germline is not matched at one junction end, which may reflect a read error. The J gene is TRBJ2-2, the V gene TRBV6-6; D may be TRBD1 (6 bases). CDR3 length: 17 amino acids. The germline V gene has CDR1 MNHNY and CDR2 SVGAGI (reference sequence). The CDR3 loop reads CASNPPDGQIDTGELFF. As DNA, the CDR3 is TGTGCCAGCAACCCCCCCGATGGACAGATAGACACCGGGGAGCTGTTCTTT.

The genes are TRBV29-1 and TRBJ2-5; D gene ambiguous. Germline V gives CDR1 SQVTM, CDR2 ANQGSEA. This CDR3 region has 11 residues. Between the trimmed V and J ends, which lost 1 base and 5 bases, there was a span of 5 bases. CDR3 sequence (DNA): TGCAGCGTTGAAGTAGAGGAGACCCAGTACTTC. Translation: CSVEVEETQYF.

As for this clonotype: Compared with germline, one end of the junction differs, possibly owing to a read error. CDR3 nucleotides: TGCAGCGTAGCCGGGGAAGGGTACACTGAAGCCTTCTTT. It translates to CSVAGEGYTEAFF. V usage is TRBV29-1 and J usage is TRBJ1-1, with D hard to call. Germline V gene sequence: CDR1 SQVTM, CDR2 ANQGSEA. The CDR3 has 13 amino acids.

As to this clonotype: The junction differs from germline at one of its ends, possibly a read error. This rearrangement joins TRBV10-3 to TRBJ2-5; no definite D call. The CDR3 covers 12 residues. CDR1 and CDR2 from the germline V gene are ENHRY and SYGVKD. CDR3 sequence reads: CAMSALQETLYF. CDR3 DNA: TGTGCCATGAGTGCCCTCCAAGAGACCCTGTACTTC.

This clonotype came up once. The CDR3 end shows no conserved phenylalanine or tryptophan, and so a read error is likely. J is TRBJ2-3 and V is TRBV28, with TRBD2 identical over 8 bases. The CDR3 totals 16 residues. Looked up from germline, CDR1 is MDHEN and CDR2 is SYDVKM. The CDR3 spells CASSFFSGRGTDTQYL. CDR3 nucleotides: TGTGCCAGCAGTTTCTTCAGCGGGAGAGGAACAGATACACAGTATCTT.

This clonotype was recorded only once. At one of its ends the junction is not consistent with the germline gene, which may arise from a read error. This rearrangement joins TRBV6-5 to TRBJ2-7; D possibly corresponds to TRBD1 (7 bases). Germline V CDR1 and CDR2: MNHEY, SVGAGI. CDR3 length equals 15 residues. This chain's CDR3 is CASSYSTGTSYEQYF. The CDR3 nucleotides read TGTGCCAGCAGCTACTCGACAGGGACTTCCTACGAGCAGTACTTC.

In the case of this clonotype: Possible read error: a much larger clone is one base away. The rearrangement links TRBV20-1 to TRBJ1-1; D uncertain. The CDR3 is 17 residues long. Trimming shortened V by 6 bases and J by 0 bases, and 23 bases separated the two germline ends. Germline CDR1 DFQATT, CDR2 SNEGSKA (reference sequence). CDR3 nucleotides: TGCAGTGCCCAACGGCGAGGACGGCTTCCCTTGAACACTGAAGCTTTCTTT. As protein: CSAQRRGRLPLNTEAFF.

Regarding this clonotype: One end of the junction fails to match germline, which may point to a read error. In nucleotides, the CDR3 is TGCGACAGCAGCCCCGCGACAGGGCCCGGTGCGACCCAGTACTTC. Translation: CDSSPATGPGATQYF. The gene calls are TRBV10-2 and TRBJ2-5; TRBD1 agrees at 7 bases. Per the germline V gene, CDR1 is WSHSY and CDR2 is SAAADI. The CDR3 contains 15 residues.

This clonotype was found a few times. Possible read error: a much larger clone is one base away. The J gene is TRBJ2-7, the V gene TRBV6-5; D remains ambiguous. The CDR3 runs to 13 residues. V shed 2 bases and J shed 2 bases, with 7 bases lying between them. Germline assignment: CDR1 MNHEY and CDR2 SVGAGI. CDR3: CASSYLLTYEQYF. CDR3 nucleotides: TGTGCCAGCAGTTACCTGCTGACCTACGAGCAGTACTTC.

This clonotype was counted ten times or more. The chain employs TRBV6-6 and TRBJ1-4; TRBD1 matches at 7 bases. Trimming took 6 bases from V and 10 from J; bases not matched to a gene: 11. CDR3 length: 14 residues. The germline gives CDR1 MNHNY, CDR2 SVGAGI (reference sequence). The CDR3 coding sequence is TGTGCCAGCAGCCACACAGGGGAGCCGGTAAAACTGTTTTTT. This gives the protein CASSHTGEPVKLFF.

Details on this clonotype: One end of the junction fails to match germline, which may point to a read error. V and J are TRBV29-1 and TRBJ2-3, with 10 bases that match TRBD1. Germline-derived CDR1 and CDR2 are SQVTM and ANQGSEA. The CDR3 contains 15 residues. CDR3 bases: TGTAGCGTCACGTCCGGGACAGGGGAAACAGATACGCAGTATTTT. This codes for CSVTSGTGETDTQYF.

Points on this clonotype: Its ends do not fully match the called genes, so a read error is possible. CDR3: CASSRQGAGELSF. The CDR3 coding sequence is TGTGCCAGCAGTCGACAGGGGGCCGGGGAGCTGTCTTTT. V is TRBV11-2 and J is TRBJ2-2, with TRBD1 matching 10 bases. The CDR3 sequence is 13 residues long. From germline, CDR1 is SGHAT and CDR2 FQNNGV.

This clonotype was seen repeatedly, ten times or more. CDR3 residues: CASSPGVGAGNQPQHF. In nucleotides, the CDR3 is TGTGCCAGCAGCCCAGGCGTGGGGGCGGGTAATCAGCCCCAGCATTTT. The gene calls are TRBV5-5 and TRBJ1-5; possibly TRBD1 for D (6 bases). V was cut by 4 bases and J by 4 bases, with 18 bases left in between. Germline V CDR1 and CDR2: SGHKS, YYEKEE (reference sequence). The length of the CDR3 is 16 residues.

Comments on this clonotype: A junction end diverges from the germline sequence, so it may reflect a read error. The chain recombines TRBV29-1 with TRBJ1-2; tentative D call: TRBD1 (5 bases). The V gene's germline CDR1 is SQVTM and CDR2 ANQGSEA. The CDR3 is 13 residues long. DNA of the CDR3: TGCAGCGCTGTGTTACAGGCTAACTATGGTTACACCTTC. Translation: CSAVLQANYGYTF.

J is TRBJ1-1 and V is TRBV5-6, with D possibly matching TRBD1 (6 bases). Trimming took off 7 bases at V and 0 bases at J, with 19 bases between the two ends. Germline assignment: CDR1 SGHDT and CDR2 YYEEEE. CDR3 length: 16 residues. Written as DNA, the CDR3 is TGTGCCAGCTACCGGCACGGTACAGGGATGAACACTGAAGCTTTCTTT. It translates to CASYRHGTGMNTEAFF. The full variable domain, in which reference TRBV5-6 and TRBJ1-1 provide the parts outside the CDR3, is DAGVTQSPTHLIKTRGQQVTLRCSPKSGHDTVSWYQQALGQGPQFIFQYYEEEERQRGNFPDRFSGHQFPNYSSELNVNALLLGDSALYLCASYRHGTGMNTEAFFGQGTRLTVV.

The chain employs TRBV29-1 and TRBJ1-1, with TRBD1 identical over 10 bases. Germline V gene data show CDR1 as SQVTM and CDR2 as ANQGSEA. This CDR3 has 14 residues. With 7 bases clipped from V and 4 bases from J, the junction kept 9 bases outside the gene matches. The CDR3 DNA is TGCAGCGGAACCAGGGGACAGGGGACCACTGAAGCTTTCTTT. Protein sequence: CSGTRGQGTTEAFF.

This clonotype was counted between two and nine times. A much larger clone sits a single nucleotide away, making a read error possible. This chain links TRBV13 with TRBJ1-3; 10 nucleotides align to TRBD1. Germline loops: CDR1 PRHDT, CDR2 FYEKMQ (reference sequence). This CDR3 contains 16 residues. CDR3 in amino acids: CANSYSGQGHGNTIYF. Here the CDR3 DNA reads TGTGCCAACAGCTACTCGGGACAGGGGCATGGAAACACCATATATTTT.

With respect to this clonotype: This may arise from a read error, as a much more abundant clone is one base away. The chain has TRBV20-1 and TRBJ2-3, with 12 bases lining up with TRBD2. Germline CDR1 reads DFQATT; CDR2 reads SNEGSKA (reference sequence). CDR3 length equals 16 residues. After removal of 3 bases from V and 6 bases from J, the junction contained 10 bases not matched to a gene. The DNA of the CDR3 is TGCAGTGCTAGTGGACTAGCGGGGACCCGAAGGGATACGCAGTATTTT. It specifies CSASGLAGTRRDTQYF.

In the case of this clonotype: It may be a read error: a sequence one base away is much more abundant. The chain has TRBV30 and TRBJ1-1; 7 bases match TRBD1. Germline values: CDR1 GTSNPN, CDR2 SVGIG (reference sequence). CDR3 length: 14 residues. Trimming cost V 2 bases and J 1 base; bases outside gene matches: 4. In DNA form, the CDR3 reads TGTGCCTGGAGTCGCTGGACAGGGAACACTGAAGCTTTCTTT. It encodes CAWSRWTGNTEAFF.

With respect to this clonotype: The germline gene is not matched at one end of the junction; a read error may be the cause. V usage is TRBV29-1 and J usage is TRBJ2-7; D uncertain. CDR3 length equals 12 residues. Germline CDR1 is SQVTM and CDR2 is ANQGSEA. The CDR3 nucleotides read TGCAGCATTGATGACGCTTCCAACGAGCAGTACTTC. As protein: CSIDDASNEQYF.

As to this clonotype: The conserved closing phenylalanine or tryptophan is absent in this CDR3, likely reflecting a read error. The V gene is TRBV5-4, the J gene TRBJ1-2; D unclear. Trimming left V 0 bases short and J 3 bases short, with 9 bases between. CDR1 and CDR2 from the germline V gene are SGHNT and YYREEE (reference sequence). CDR3 length: 14 amino acids. In nucleotides, the CDR3 is TGTGCCAGCAGCTTGGGTACAGCCTACTATGGCTACACCTTG. Protein sequence: CASSLGTAYYGYTL.

In regard to this clonotype: An end of the junction differs from the germline gene, which may be a read error. CDR3 region: CASSLRGRNNEKLFF. The CDR3 DNA reads as TGTGCCAGCAGCTTGAGAGGGAGAAATAATGAAAAACTCTTTTTT. This chain uses TRBV5-6 with TRBJ1-4; D not resolved. CDR3 length: 15 residues. CDR1 and CDR2 (germline): SGHDT, YYEEEE.

For this clonotype: This may stem from a read error, because a much larger clone lies one nucleotide away. The genes are TRBV28 and TRBJ2-7; either TRBD1 or TRBD2 may fit D (6 bases each). V was cut by 3 bases and J by 2 bases, with 11 bases left in between. Germline loops: CDR1 MDHEN, CDR2 SYDVKM. CDR3 length: 14 residues. CDR3: CASSFEGGAYEQYF. The CDR3 coding sequence is TGTGCCAGCAGTTTCGAGGGGGGAGCCTACGAGCAGTACTTC.

With regard to this clonotype: This likely comes from a read error, as the CDR3 has no conserved phenylalanine or tryptophan at its end. Because the CDR3's place on the DNA is in doubt, the DNA is left out and the CDR3 is given as listed by TCRdb. The chain has TRBV6-5 and TRBJ1-1; TRBD1 was called by the table and not checked on the DNA. A total of 15 residues make up the CDR3, ends included. Germline values: CDR1 MNHEY, CDR2 SVGAGI. CDR3 loop: CASSTGTGLVTEAFI.

Details on this clonotype: Relative to the germline gene, one junction end is altered; a read error may explain this. This chain connects TRBV6-5 to TRBJ2-7, with 7 bases matching TRBD2. This CDR3 is 15 amino acids long. CDR1 MNHEY and CDR2 SVGAGI come from the germline V gene. CDR3 amino acids: CAVGRGLPGSYEQHF. Written as DNA, the CDR3 is TGTGCCGTCGGAAGGGGACTACCAGGTTCTTACGAGCAGCACTTC.

The CDR3 bases are TGCGCCAGCAGTCGGACACTAGCGGGAGAAGGGGGCGAGCAGTACTTC. This translates into CASSRTLAGEGGEQYF. The rearrangement uses TRBV4-1 and TRBJ2-7; 11 bases align to TRBD2. CDR3 length: 16 amino acids. V lost 6 bases and J lost 6; bases outside the gene matches: 13. Per the germline V gene, CDR1 is MGHRA and CDR2 is YSYEKL.